The present T cell receptor (beta chain) was sequenced within a study of Ad26.COV2.S vaccination and SARS-CoV-2 variants. Data came from immunoSEQ multiplex PCR; TCRdb stores just in-frame clones and leaves some out. The repertoire has about 350,000 clones, 90% to 95% of them found once; the top ten carry around 4%. Trimming at V came to 3 bases and at J to 7 bases, leaving 4 bases not matched to a gene. The germline V gene has CDR1 LNHNV and CDR2 YYDKDF (reference sequence). The CDR3 spans 15 residues. Sample: peripheral blood, taken after recovery from COVID-19. This chain connects TRBV15 to TRBJ1-6; 9 bases map to TRBD1. This receptor was identified in a human donor who had recovered from COVID-19. As DNA, the CDR3 is TGTGCCACCAGCAGCATAACAGGGGGCAATTCACCCCTCCACTTT. Its translation: CATSSITGGNSPLHF.